These 30 T cell receptor beta chains came from one sample sequenced in a study of blood T cells in healthy people across ages. A J-beta primer mix and a sample-barcoded 5' primer were used in a second PCR of about 6 to 12 cycles. MiXCR, run by TCRdb on the 5' RACE reads, gives a single entry per CDR3 protein. The repertoire consists of about 640,000 distinct CDR3 sequences, with approximately 59% occurring once and the leading ten covering approximately 37%. Sequencing input: blood. The source is a man in his sixties in good health.

This chain joins TRBV24-1 and TRBJ2-1, with D tentatively TRBD2 (6 bases). Germline V gene sequence: CDR1 KGHDR, CDR2 SFDVKD. The CDR3 is 16 residues long. V lost 2 bases and J 7 bases, leaving 17 bases between the germline ends. This CDR3 is CATSDSAGTGRNEQFF. In nucleotides, the CDR3 is TGTGCCACCAGTGATTCTGCCGGGACGGGGAGGAATGAGCAGTTCTTC.

The rearrangement links TRBV20-1 to TRBJ2-1; D might be TRBD2 (5 bases). The J call could be wrong; TRBJ2-7 is a better fit for the DNA end. From germline, CDR1 is DFQATT and CDR2 SNEGSKA (reference sequence). The CDR3 has 12 residues. CDR3 DNA: TGCAGTGCTAGTTATGGACTCTACGAGCAGTACTTC. It yields the protein CSASYGLYEQYF.

The sample holds a few counts of this clonotype. The rearrangement links TRBV9 to TRBJ2-1; D perhaps matches TRBD1 (6 bases). Per germline, CDR1 SGDLS and CDR2 YYNGEE. The CDR3 sequence is 15 residues long. V shed 0 bases and J shed 1 base, with 8 bases lying between them. The DNA of the CDR3 is TGTGCCAGCAGCGTAGTAAGGGGGTCCTACAATGAGCAGTTCTTC. Its translation is CASSVVRGSYNEQFF.

In the case of this clonotype: A read error may account for a junction end that differs from germline. The rearrangement joins TRBV5-1 to TRBJ1-2; 11 bases line up with TRBD1. The CDR3 contains 17 residues. Germline lookup yields CDR1 SGHRS and CDR2 YFSETQ. CDR3 residues: CASGLDGQGAHNYGYTF. CDR3 coding DNA: TGCGCCAGCGGCTTGGATGGACAGGGGGCTCATAACTATGGCTACACCTTC.

This clonotype was seen more than once but under ten times. This chain links TRBV29-1 with TRBJ1-2, with 9 bases aligning to TRBD1. This CDR3 comprises 13 residues. The germline V gene has CDR1 SQVTM and CDR2 ANQGSEA. The CDR3 loop is CGLKRTGAYGYTF. CDR3 sequence (DNA): TGCGGCCTAAAACGGACAGGGGCCTATGGCTACACCTTC.

The chain employs TRBV4-1 and TRBJ1-4, with TRBD1 matching over 9 bases. There are 16 residues in the CDR3. V lost 4 bases to trimming and J lost 7 bases; unmatched junction nucleotides: 10. Germline V gene data show CDR1 as MGHRA and CDR2 as YSYEKL. The CDR3 spells CASSPPQTGGSEKLFF. The DNA of the CDR3 is TGCGCCAGCAGCCCCCCGCAGACAGGGGGTAGTGAAAAACTGTTTTTT.

This clonotype was detected many times. The chain has TRBV5-1 and TRBJ2-7, with D possibly matching TRBD1 (5 bases). The CDR3 extends over 12 amino acids. The germline V gene encodes CDR1 SGHRS and CDR2 YFSETQ. With 0 bases removed from V and 4 bases from J, the gap between germline ends came to 5 bases. The CDR3 sequence: CASSLDRYEQYF. The CDR3 bases are TGCGCCAGCAGCTTGGACAGGTACGAGCAGTACTTC. The whole variable domain, remainder taken from reference TRBV5-1 and TRBJ2-7, is KAGVTQTPRYLIKTRGQQVTLSCSPISGHRSVSWYQQTPGQGLQFLFEYFSETQRNKGNFPGRFSGRQFSNSRSEMNVSTLELGDSALYLCASSLDRYEQYFGPGTRLTVT.

This chain connects TRBV7-9 to TRBJ2-1; TRBD1 matches 8 bases. Trimming removed 0 bases from V and 1 base from J; junction bases left unmatched: 2. Germline assignment: CDR1 SEHNR and CDR2 FQNEAQ (reference sequence). The CDR3 spans 16 residues. CDR3 nucleotide sequence: TGTGCCAGCAGCTTAGCGCGACAGGGGTCCTACAATGAGCAGTTCTTC. Translation: CASSLARQGSYNEQFF. Full variable domain (outside the CDR3, taken from reference TRBV7-9 and TRBJ2-1): DTGVSQNPRHKITKRGQNVTFRCDPISEHNRLYWYRQTLGQGPEFLTYFQNEAQLEKSRLLSDRFSAERPKGSFSTLEIQRTEQGDSAMYLCASSLARQGSYNEQFFGPGTRLTVL.

The chain links TRBV7-8 to TRBJ2-6; no definite D call. Germline V gene data show CDR1 as SGHVS and CDR2 as FQNEAQ. Trimming stripped 2 bases from V and 0 bases from J, with 5 bases between. The CDR3 is made up of 15 amino acids. CDR3 coding DNA: TGTGCCAGCAGCTTATCCCCCTCTGGGGCCAACGTCCTGACTTTC. Amino acid sequence: CASSLSPSGANVLTF.

The table lists this clonotype with a few counts. The J gene is TRBJ2-4, the V gene TRBV20-1; D gene uncertain. V was trimmed by 3 bases and J by 8 bases, leaving 8 bases between them. The CDR3 has 11 residues. In germline, CDR1 is DFQATT, CDR2 SNEGSKA (reference sequence). The CDR3 region has the DNA TGCAGTGCTAGGCCGTTAGACATTCAGTACTTC. Its translation is CSARPLDIQYF.

J is TRBJ2-4 and V is TRBV6-5, with TRBD1 as a possible D gene (6 bases). The DNA end favors TRBJ2-7, so the J call may be wrong. The CDR3 runs 13 residues. In germline, CDR1 is MNHEY, CDR2 SVGAGI. DNA of the CDR3: TGTGCCAGCAGCAAACCAGGGGCCTACGAGCAGTACTTC. Its translation: CASSKPGAYEQYF.

This clonotype has more than one count but fewer than ten. This chain links TRBV9 with TRBJ2-1, with D perhaps TRBD1 (5 bases). The germline CDR1 and CDR2 sequences are SGDLS and YYNGEE. The CDR3 extends over 15 amino acids. The V end was cut by 0 bases, the J end by 4 bases, with 11 bases between. Here the CDR3 reads CASSVAGWDYNEQFF. In nucleotides, the CDR3 is TGTGCCAGCAGCGTAGCAGGGTGGGATTACAATGAGCAGTTCTTC.

The CDR3 region has the DNA TGTGCCAGCAGCCGGACAGAACATGGCTACACCTTC. It translates to CASSRTEHGYTF. J is TRBJ1-2 and V is TRBV12-3 or TRBV12-4, with D maybe TRBD1 (6 bases). With 6 bases removed from V and 6 bases from J, the gap between germline ends came to 11 bases. The CDR3 extends over 12 amino acids.

The chain links TRBV6-5 to TRBJ2-7; weak D call: TRBD2 (5 bases). This CDR3 contains 14 residues. V lost 0 bases and J 3 bases, leaving 9 bases between the germline ends. Germline CDR1 reads MNHEY; CDR2 reads SVGAGI. This CDR3 reads CASSYSAGHYEQYF. CDR3 bases: TGTGCCAGCAGTTACTCTGCGGGTCACTACGAGCAGTACTTC.

The chain combines TRBV20-1 with TRBJ2-7; 9 bases agree with TRBD2. Germline V lookup: CDR1 DFQATT, CDR2 SNEGSKA (reference sequence). J was trimmed by 3 bases and V by 6 bases; bases with no gene match: 9. The CDR3 extends over 14 amino acids. CDR3 bases: TGCAGTGCCCTTCAGCGGGGGGCAAACTACGAGCAGTACTTC. It specifies CSALQRGANYEQYF.

The rearrangement links TRBV9 to TRBJ1-1, with 7 positions matching TRBD1. Germline values: CDR1 SGDLS, CDR2 YYNGEE. V shed 3 bases, J shed 4 bases, and the junction held 6 bases outside the gene matches. The CDR3 sequence is 14 residues long. The CDR3 reads CASSATGLRTEAFF. CDR3 sequence (DNA): TGTGCCAGCAGCGCGACAGGGCTACGCACTGAAGCTTTCTTT. The full variable domain, in which reference TRBV9 and TRBJ1-1 provide the parts outside the CDR3, is DSGVTQTPKHLITATGQRVTLRCSPRSGDLSVYWYQQSLDQGLQFLIQYYNGEERAKGNILERFSAQQFPDLHSELNLSSLELGDSALYFCASSATGLRTEAFFGQGTRLTVV.

This clonotype was observed a single time. J is TRBJ2-7 and V is TRBV28, with D perhaps assigned TRBD1 or TRBD2 (6 bases each). The CDR3 contains 14 residues. Germline V gives CDR1 MDHEN, CDR2 SYDVKM. V was pared by 6 bases and J by 0 bases, with 12 bases between. The CDR3 spells CASREGGHSYEQYF. The CDR3 DNA is TGTGCCAGCAGAGAAGGGGGGCACTCCTACGAGCAGTACTTC.

This clonotype is a singleton in its sample. The chain carries TRBV4-2 and TRBJ1-5; 8 bases match TRBD1. The germline CDR1 and CDR2 sequences are LGHNA and YNFKEQ. This CDR3 is 20 amino acids long. V was clipped by 0 bases and J by 7 bases; unmatched bases: 20. The CDR3, as DNA: TGTGCCAGCAGCCAAGATCTCACCCCAGGGGGCGCCTTTGACGGGCAGCCCCAGCATTTT. Translated: CASSQDLTPGGAFDGQPQHF.

This sequence joins TRBV12-3 or TRBV12-4 and TRBJ2-7; 10 bases match TRBD2. With V trimmed by 7 bases and J by 7 bases, 22 bases remained unmatched. CDR3 size: 18 residues. CDR3: CASTLRSGGVSSYNEQYF. Here the CDR3 DNA reads TGTGCCAGCACCCTGAGGAGCGGGGGGGTAAGCTCCTACAATGAGCAGTACTTC.

For this clonotype: A much larger clone is a single base away; this may be a read error. The V and J genes are TRBV4-1 and TRBJ1-1; no clear D. Germline lookup yields CDR1 MGHRA and CDR2 YSYEKL. The CDR3 sequence is 15 residues long. The CDR3 spells CAGSQDRGIYTEAFF. The DNA of the CDR3 is TGCGCCGGCAGCCAAGATCGGGGAATATACACTGAAGCTTTCTTT.

About this clonotype: One junction end disagrees with the germline gene, perhaps due to a read error. The rearrangement uses TRBV5-1 and TRBJ2-4; 10 bases are shared with TRBD1. The DNA end favors TRBJ2-7, so the J call may be wrong. The CDR3 covers 15 residues. The germline gives CDR1 SGHRS, CDR2 YFSETQ. The CDR3 sequence is CASSSTGGASYEQYF. The CDR3 DNA is TGTGCCAGCAGCTCGACAGGGGGCGCGTCTTACGAGCAGTACTTC.

This clonotype was seen only a few times. V and J are TRBV6-5 and TRBJ2-5; D uncertain. V lost 2 bases and J lost 5, with 9 bases in between. Germline assignment: CDR1 MNHEY and CDR2 SVGAGI. This CDR3 contains 13 residues. The CDR3 DNA sequence: TGTGCCAGCAGTTACGACGGTCCTGAGACCCAGTACTTC. Translating it yields CASSYDGPETQYF.

This clonotype was counted a few times. V usage is TRBV10-1 and J usage is TRBJ1-1; D is undetermined. Between the trimmed V and J ends, which lost 3 bases and 0 bases, there was a span of 8 bases. Germline loops: CDR1 WNHNN, CDR2 SYGVQD (reference sequence). This CDR3 region has 14 residues. This CDR3 is CASSEGGLNTEAFF. CDR3 sequence (DNA): TGCGCCAGCAGTGAAGGAGGACTGAACACTGAAGCTTTCTTT.

The table lists this clonotype with a few counts. J is TRBJ2-1 and V is TRBV12-3 or TRBV12-4; 12 bases line up with TRBD2. J was trimmed by 8 bases and V by 2 bases; bases with no gene match: 4. The CDR3 spans 15 residues. CDR3 nucleotides: TGTGCCAGCAGTTTATCTAGCGGGGGGGTTTATGAGCAGTTCTTC. Translated: CASSLSSGGVYEQFF.

This chain joins TRBV18 and TRBJ2-3; D uncertain. The CDR3 consists of 13 residues. Germline CDR1 KGHSH, CDR2 LQKENI. V lost 0 bases and J lost 5, with 6 bases in between. The CDR3 DNA is TGTGCCAGCTCACCACCGACGGGAGATACGCAGTATTTT. Protein sequence: CASSPPTGDTQYF.

This CDR3 reads CASSYGTGLYGYTF. The CDR3 DNA sequence: TGTGCCAGCAGTTACGGGACAGGGCTCTATGGCTACACCTTC. The V and J genes are TRBV6-2 or TRBV6-3 and TRBJ1-2; 9 positions match TRBD1. Trimming at V came to 2 bases and at J to 4 bases, leaving 2 bases not matched to a gene. Per germline, CDR1 MNHEY and CDR2 SVGEGT. The CDR3 contains 14 residues.

The chain combines TRBV29-1 with TRBJ2-7; 8 nucleotides agree with TRBD1. The assigned J gene may be wrong: the sequence end matches TRBJ2-5 better. Germline V lookup: CDR1 SQVTM, CDR2 ANQGSEA. This CDR3 comprises 13 residues. The CDR3 DNA reads TGCAGCGCTGGACAGGGCGCTTGGGAGACCCAGTACTTC. Protein sequence: CSAGQGAWETQYF.

The chain combines TRBV20-1 with TRBJ2-5; D might be TRBD1 (5 bases). Germline CDR1 DFQATT, CDR2 SNEGSKA (reference sequence). V was pared by 0 bases and J by 2 bases, with 13 bases between. This CDR3 is 15 amino acids long. CDR3 coding DNA: TGCAGTGCTAGAGATTGGGCAGGGTGGCAAGAGACCCAGTACTTC. The encoded protein is CSARDWAGWQETQYF.

V and J are TRBV6-6 and TRBJ2-1, with 12 bases that match TRBD1. Per germline, CDR1 MNHNY and CDR2 SVGAGI (reference sequence). CDR3 size: 14 residues. V dropped 6 bases and J dropped 6; count of bases not matched to a gene: 3. The CDR3 loop reads CASRAGQGANEQFF. CDR3 coding DNA: TGTGCCAGCAGGGCGGGACAGGGGGCCAATGAGCAGTTCTTC.

The chain links TRBV6-4 to TRBJ1-1; a weak D match, TRBD1 (5 bases). The V end was cut by 0 bases, the J end by 6 bases, with 14 bases between. Germline values: CDR1 MRHNA, CDR2 SNTAGT. The CDR3 runs to 15 residues. This chain's CDR3 is CASSDSGEVDAEAFF. Here the CDR3 DNA reads TGTGCCAGCAGTGACTCGGGGGAGGTGGACGCTGAAGCTTTCTTT.